Given below is one T cell receptor beta chain in context. TCRdb re-analysed the RT-PCR reads in MiXCR, keeping a single row per CDR3 protein. The repertoire consists of 150,000 to 200,000 distinct CDR3 sequences, with approximately 12% occurring once and the leading ten covering 29%. Germline V gene data show CDR1 as LGHNA and CDR2 as YSLEER. The length of the CDR3 is 14 residues. Deletions cut 1 base from V and 7 bases from J, with 11 bases between. The source of the sample is a study of response to subunit inactivated influenza vaccine. In addition, the sample was reused for a study of T cells expressing NK-cell markers. From that second work: UMIs accompanied the 5'RACE template switching by which TCR beta cDNA was made. These same clonotypes (in several donors) also led the CD3+CD56-NKG2C+ fraction.

This clonotype was obtained from a man aged 50 to 59 who received an inactivated influenza vaccine. Source: CD8+ T cells sorted from PBMCs, taken roughly 13 days after vaccination. V usage is TRBV4-3 and J usage is TRBJ1-5, with D perhaps TRBD1 (6 bases). CDR3 DNA sequence: TGCGCCAGCAGCCAAGGGTCAGGGGAACAGCCCCAGCATTTT. Residues: CASSQGSGEQPQHF.